This T cell receptor (beta chain) originates from a study of molecular identifiers for immune sequencing clone quantification. Study-wide context: Replicate experiments took RNA from around 20,000 or 100,000 naive CD8 cells, divided it five ways and sequenced four. Study results and caveats: Clone sizes that are highly expanded could be underestimated when identical TCR molecules share a barcode.

Previously published methods and listed TCR primers were used for the bulk TCR libraries. A single record per CDR3 protein comes from TCRdb applying MiXCR to the PCR reads. This sample carries about 630,000 distinct CDR3 sequences, about 25% of them seen once, and the ten largest clones take about 0.78%. This CDR3 contains 17 residues. Trimming shortened V by 4 bases and J by 4 bases, and 22 bases separated the two germline ends. Germline-derived CDR1 and CDR2 are SGHRS and YFSETQ. The sample holds a few counts of this clonotype. Its matching antigen is unknown. Sorting recovered naive CD8 T cells on a CD8+CD4-CCR7+CD45RA+ profile.

The chain combines TRBV5-1 with TRBJ2-3; D is perhaps TRBD1 or TRBD2 (6 bases each). The TCR originated in a human donor in good health. Some libraries in this study had Jurkat cell RNA spiked in. The specimen sequenced was naive CD8+ T cells from blood, with Jurkat cell RNA spiked in. Sample subset: FACS-sorted CD8+CD4-CCR7+CD45RA+ naive T cells. CDR3 bases: TGCGCCAGCAGCCTCCTTCCTCCGGGGGCTAGCGCAGATACGCAGTATTTT. Translation: CASSLLPPGASADTQYF.